Below, 21 T cell receptor beta chains from the same sample are listed, as sequenced in a study of T cell responses to AZD1222 COVID-19 vaccine. Generated by immunoSEQ multiplex PCR, the TCRdb table keeps only in-frame clones and is missing some. The sample has fewer than 150,000 clones, about 93% seen once; the top ten hold roughly 0.87%. This specimen consisted of peripheral blood, obtained on day 0 of AZD1222 vaccination. All receptors come from an adult in good health.

V gene TRBV4-1 combines with J gene TRBJ1-6; D gene unclear. Germline values: CDR1 MGHRA, CDR2 YSYEKL. The CDR3 covers 16 residues. V was trimmed by 0 bases and J by 2 bases, leaving 8 bases between them. The CDR3 region is CASSQDPETYNSPLHF. The CDR3 bases are TGCGCCAGCAGCCAAGACCCGGAGACCTATAATTCACCCCTCCACTTT.

The V gene is TRBV2, the J gene TRBJ1-1; no clear D. CDR3 length: 14 residues. The V gene lost 4 bases and the J gene lost 3 bases, with 12 bases spanning the gap. Germline V lookup: CDR1 SNHLY, CDR2 FYNNEI. CDR3 protein: CASSAAKGYTEAFF. The CDR3 DNA is TGTGCCAGCAGTGCCGCTAAGGGTTACACTGAAGCTTTCTTT.

In regard to this clone: Additional DNA sequences in this sample encode the identical CDR3. The rearrangement uses TRBV5-1 and TRBJ1-2, with TRBD1 identical over 8 bases. This CDR3 contains 14 residues. V shed 0 bases and J 4 bases; nucleotides not matched to a gene: 2. Germline V gives CDR1 SGHRS, CDR2 YFSETQ. DNA of the CDR3: TGCGCCAGCAGCTTGGGGACAGGGTCCTATGGCTACACCTTC. Translating gives CASSLGTGSYGYTF.

CDR3 sequence reads: CASSWGAGNQETQYF. The DNA of the CDR3 is TGCGCCAGCAGCTGGGGGGCCGGGAACCAAGAGACCCAGTACTTC. The V and J genes are TRBV5-1 and TRBJ2-5; D assignment may be TRBD1 or TRBD2 (6 bases each). Trimming removed 3 bases from V and 0 bases from J, with 12 bases in between. Germline lookup yields CDR1 SGHRS and CDR2 YFSETQ. The CDR3 loop spans 15 amino acids.

The CDR3 nucleotides are TGTGCCTGGAGTGCTAGAGGGACCGACTACTATAGGAGCAATCAGCCCCAGCATTTT. Its translation is CAWSARGTDYYRSNQPQHF. The J gene is TRBJ1-5, the V gene TRBV30; a weak D match, TRBD1 (5 bases). The CDR3 runs to 19 residues. The V gene lost 1 base and the J gene lost 1 base, with 23 bases spanning the gap. The V gene's germline CDR1 is GTSNPN and CDR2 SVGIG (reference sequence).

The chain recombines TRBV4-1 with TRBJ1-1; D may be TRBD1 (6 bases). This CDR3 has 15 residues. Germline assignment: CDR1 MGHRA and CDR2 YSYEKL. V lost 2 bases and J lost 5, with 15 bases in between. The CDR3 DNA reads as TGCGCCAGCAGCCAAATTTACCGGGGGCAGACTGAAGCTTTCTTT. It encodes CASSQIYRGQTEAFF.

The gene calls are TRBV7-9 and TRBJ2-1, with a weak D call TRBD2 (6 bases). This CDR3 region has 12 residues. Germline V gives CDR1 SEHNR, CDR2 FQNEAQ (reference sequence). V was clipped by 6 bases and J by 15 bases, with 18 bases between them. The CDR3 is CASRPTRTDLFF. DNA for the CDR3: TGTGCCAGCAGGCCGACTAGAACCGATCTGTTCTTC. The whole variable domain, remainder taken from reference TRBV7-9 and TRBJ2-1, is DTGVSQNPRHKITKRGQNVTFRCDPISEHNRLYWYRQTLGQGPEFLTYFQNEAQLEKSRLLSDRFSAERPKGSFSTLEIQRTEQGDSAMYLCASRPTRTDLFFGPGTRLTVL.

The chain combines TRBV14 with TRBJ1-3; 9 bases agree with TRBD1. Trimming took 4 bases from V and 3 from J; bases not matched to a gene: 4. Germline assignment: CDR1 SGHDN and CDR2 FVKESK. There are 15 residues in the CDR3. The DNA for the CDR3 is TGTGCCAGCAGCCCAGGGACAGGGTTTGGAAACACCATATATTTT. It is translated as CASSPGTGFGNTIYF.

The chain joins TRBV11-1 to TRBJ1-6; D possibly corresponds to TRBD1 (6 bases). V was clipped by 3 bases and J by 10 bases, with 13 bases between them. CDR1 and CDR2 from the germline V gene are SGHAT and FQDESV (reference sequence). The CDR3 extends over 14 amino acids. The CDR3 region is CASSFDRTRSPLHF. CDR3 DNA: TGTGCCAGCAGCTTTGACAGGACGCGCTCACCCCTCCACTTT.

The DNA of the CDR3 is TGTGCCAGTAGTACAGATGATGGCTACACCTTC. This codes for CASSTDDGYTF. The V gene is TRBV19, the J gene TRBJ1-2; D uncertain. The CDR3 is 11 amino acids. V was shortened by 4 bases and J by 6 bases, with 6 bases between the two germline ends. Germline V gene sequence: CDR1 LNHDA, CDR2 SQIVND (reference sequence).

This sequence joins TRBV11-2 and TRBJ1-5; perhaps TRBD1 as D (5 bases). The germline gives CDR1 SGHAT, CDR2 FQNNGV. The CDR3 loop spans 13 amino acids. With 0 bases removed from V and 7 bases from J, the gap between germline ends came to 7 bases. The CDR3 region is CASSLEGAQPQHF. CDR3 bases: TGTGCCAGCAGCTTAGAAGGGGCCCAGCCCCAGCATTTT.

CDR3 in amino acids: CASRPGQGVVQPQHF. The CDR3 DNA reads TGTGCCAGCAGACCGGGACAGGGTGTTGTACAGCCCCAGCATTTT. This rearrangement joins TRBV6-5 to TRBJ1-5; 9 bases are shared with TRBD1. In germline, CDR1 is MNHEY, CDR2 SVGAGI. V was clipped by 6 bases and J by 7 bases; unmatched bases: 10. The CDR3 extends over 15 amino acids.

The chain recombines TRBV10-3 with TRBJ1-5, with 8 bases matching TRBD1. Germline V gene sequence: CDR1 ENHRY, CDR2 SYGVKD. V shed 0 bases and J 6 bases; nucleotides not matched to a gene: 4. The CDR3 totals 15 residues. The CDR3 loop reads CAISESSGGSQPQHF. As DNA, the CDR3 is TGTGCCATCAGTGAGTCTTCAGGGGGCAGTCAGCCCCAGCATTTT.

The chain carries TRBV11-2 and TRBJ1-1; TRBD1 matches 8 bases. Germline V gives CDR1 SGHAT, CDR2 FQNNGV. CDR3 size: 15 residues. Trimming cost V 5 bases and J 3 bases; bases outside gene matches: 8. CDR3 protein: CASSPPTGADTEAFF. Here the CDR3 DNA reads TGTGCCAGCAGCCCACCGACAGGGGCGGACACTGAAGCTTTCTTT.

There are a few counts of this clone. The chain links TRBV11-3 to TRBJ2-6, with 7 bases fitting TRBD1. This CDR3 is built from 18 residues. Looked up from germline, CDR1 is SGHNT and CDR2 is YENEEA. V trimming: 1 base; J trimming: 2 bases; junction bases outside the gene matches: 8. CDR3 loop: CASSLGGGRGPGANVLTF. CDR3 DNA sequence: TGTGCCAGCAGCTTAGGAGGGGGCAGGGGTCCTGGGGCCAACGTCCTGACTTTC.

The table lists this clone with a count of one. This sequence joins TRBV4-2 and TRBJ2-1; D might be TRBD2 (5 bases). The CDR3 has 14 amino acids. Trimming cost V 1 base and J 6 bases, with 10 bases left between them. Germline V gene lookup returns CDR1 LGHNA and CDR2 YNFKEQ. The CDR3 loop is CASSQGPGINEQFF. The CDR3 DNA is TGTGCCAGCAGCCAAGGACCGGGGATCAATGAGCAGTTCTTC.

This clone was seen just once. The chain couples TRBV6-2 or TRBV6-3 to TRBJ2-1; 9 bases map to TRBD2. The CDR3 covers 14 residues. V lost 7 bases, J lost 9 bases, and 10 bases stayed unmatched. Looked up from germline, CDR1 is MNHEY and CDR2 is SVGEGT. The DNA for the CDR3 is TGTGCCAGCACCCCTCGGCGGGGGGGCGTTGAGCAGTTCTTC. Amino acids: CASTPRRGGVEQFF.

The chain joins TRBV19 to TRBJ2-2; 7 bases agree with TRBD1. The CDR3 totals 13 residues. The J segment lost 4 bases and the V segment lost 7 bases, leaving 3 bases of the junction unmatched. The germline V gene encodes CDR1 LNHDA and CDR2 SQIVND (reference sequence). The CDR3, as DNA: TGTGCCAGTAAGACAGGGAGCACCGGGGAGCTGTTTTTT. Encoded protein: CASKTGSTGELFF. The full variable domain, rest sourced from reference TRBV19 and TRBJ2-2, is DGGITQSPKYLFRKEGQNVTLSCEQNLNHDAMYWYRQDPGQGLRLIYYSQIVNDFQKGDIAEGYSVSREKKESFPLTVTSAQKNPTAFYLCASKTGSTGELFFGEGSRLTVL.

J is TRBJ1-1 and V is TRBV18, with TRBD1 matching over 11 bases. The CDR3 spans 16 residues. Germline V gene data show CDR1 as KGHSH and CDR2 as LQKENI. J gave up 5 bases and V 3 bases, and 8 bases lay outside the gene matches. CDR3 in DNA: TGTGCCAGCTCACCGGGACAGGGGGTGAGTCGGACTGAAGCTTTCTTT. This encodes CASSPGQGVSRTEAFF.

The DNA of the CDR3 is TGTGCCAGCAGGCCTGGACTAGCGGGGGGGGCAGATACGCAGTATTTT. As protein: CASRPGLAGGADTQYF. The genes are TRBV27 and TRBJ2-3; 15 bases map to TRBD2. The CDR3 loop spans 16 amino acids. Unmatched junction bases numbered 5, after V lost 6 bases and J lost 4 bases. The germline V gene has CDR1 MNHEY and CDR2 SMNVEV (reference sequence).

CDR3 residues: CAWSVTYGYTF. The DNA of the CDR3 is TGTGCCTGGAGTGTCACCTATGGCTACACCTTC. The rearrangement uses TRBV30 and TRBJ1-2; no clear D. V was shortened by 0 bases and J by 4 bases, with 3 bases between the two germline ends. Germline CDR1 reads GTSNPN; CDR2 reads SVGIG (reference sequence). This CDR3 is 11 amino acids long.